The text below deals with one T cell receptor beta chain. The CDR3 contains 14 residues. The V gene lost 4 bases and the J gene lost 4 bases, with 12 bases spanning the gap. Germline CDR1 SGHKS, CDR2 YYEKEE (reference sequence). This sample is drawn from a study of blood T cell repertoires in COVID-19. As for the study in general: Sample material is recorded as cDNA or gDNA derived from T cells, B-cell-depleted T cells, or PBMCs.

Original processing notes: Estimation of nucleated cell counts relied on the amplification of reference gene primers. Data came from immunoSEQ multiplex PCR; TCRdb stores just in-frame clones and leaves some out. That table is the source of V, J and clone size, and D and trimming were worked out from the DNA. The data hold roughly 160,000 clones, with roughly 84% observed a single time. Two consecutive negative NP/OP PCR tests, clearance, or resolved symptoms defined Cohort 3 recovery. Sequencing used PBMCs or T cells enriched from blood (not recorded which). The TCR sequence derives from a man between 60 and 75 years old who had recovered from COVID-19. This rearrangement joins TRBV5-5 to TRBJ1-3; D not resolved. The chain's CDR3 is CASSLGLIGNTIYF. CDR3 coding DNA: TGTGCCAGCAGCCTCGGACTAATCGGAAACACCATATATTTT. The complete variable domain, with remaining parts taken from reference TRBV5-5 and TRBJ1-3, reads DAGVTQSPTHLIKTRGQQVTLRCSPISGHKSVSWYQQVLGQGPQFIFQYYEKEERGRGNFPDRFSARQFPNYSSELNVNALLLGDSALYLCASSLGLIGNTIYFGEGSWLTVV.